This T cell receptor beta chain was obtained from a study of T cell responses to AZD1222 COVID-19 vaccine. Produced via immunoSEQ multiplex PCR; TCRdb's table is partial and in-frame only. The sample lists approximately 100,000 clones, around 84% seen once, with 1.2% to 1.5% in the top ten. Trimming pared 6 bases from V and 6 bases from J, leaving 18 bases between. CDR3 length: 16 residues. Germline-derived CDR1 and CDR2 are MNHEY and SMNVEV (reference sequence). The TCR sequence derives from an adult in good health. The source was peripheral blood, collected on day 0 of AZD1222 vaccination. V is TRBV27 and J is TRBJ1-6; D is unclear. CDR3: CASSPDRAGRNSPLHF. CDR3 bases: TGTGCCAGCAGCCCAGATAGGGCTGGTCGTAATTCACCCCTCCACTTT.